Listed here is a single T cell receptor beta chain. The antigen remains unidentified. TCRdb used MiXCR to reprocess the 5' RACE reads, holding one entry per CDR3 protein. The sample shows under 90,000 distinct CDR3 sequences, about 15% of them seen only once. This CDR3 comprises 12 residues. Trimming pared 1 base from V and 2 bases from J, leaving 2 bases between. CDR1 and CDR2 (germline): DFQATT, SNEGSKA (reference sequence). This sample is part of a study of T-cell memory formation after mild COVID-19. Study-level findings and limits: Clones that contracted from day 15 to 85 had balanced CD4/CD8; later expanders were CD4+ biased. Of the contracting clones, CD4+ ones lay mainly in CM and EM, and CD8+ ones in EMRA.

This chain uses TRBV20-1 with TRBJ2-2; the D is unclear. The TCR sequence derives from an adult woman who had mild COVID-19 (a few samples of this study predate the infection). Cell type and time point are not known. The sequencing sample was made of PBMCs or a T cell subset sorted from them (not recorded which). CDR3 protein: CSARVNTGELFF. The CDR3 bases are TGCAGTGCTAGAGTAAACACCGGGGAGCTGTTTTTT.